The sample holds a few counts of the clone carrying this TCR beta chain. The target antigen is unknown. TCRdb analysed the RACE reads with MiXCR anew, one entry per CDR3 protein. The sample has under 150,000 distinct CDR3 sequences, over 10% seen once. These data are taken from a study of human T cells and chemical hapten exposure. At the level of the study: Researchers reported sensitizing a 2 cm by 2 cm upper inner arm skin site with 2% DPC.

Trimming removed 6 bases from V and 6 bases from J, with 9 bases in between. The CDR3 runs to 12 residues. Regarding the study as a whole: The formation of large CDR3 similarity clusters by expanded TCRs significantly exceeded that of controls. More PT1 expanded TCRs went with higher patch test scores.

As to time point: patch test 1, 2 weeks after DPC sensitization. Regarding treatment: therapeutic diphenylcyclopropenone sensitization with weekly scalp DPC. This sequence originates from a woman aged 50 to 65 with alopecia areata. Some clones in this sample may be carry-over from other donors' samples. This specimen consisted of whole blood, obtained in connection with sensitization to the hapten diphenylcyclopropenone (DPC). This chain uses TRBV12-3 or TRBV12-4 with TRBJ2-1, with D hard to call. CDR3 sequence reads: CASSSTVNEQFF. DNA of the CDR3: TGTGCCAGCAGCTCCACGGTCAATGAGCAGTTCTTC.